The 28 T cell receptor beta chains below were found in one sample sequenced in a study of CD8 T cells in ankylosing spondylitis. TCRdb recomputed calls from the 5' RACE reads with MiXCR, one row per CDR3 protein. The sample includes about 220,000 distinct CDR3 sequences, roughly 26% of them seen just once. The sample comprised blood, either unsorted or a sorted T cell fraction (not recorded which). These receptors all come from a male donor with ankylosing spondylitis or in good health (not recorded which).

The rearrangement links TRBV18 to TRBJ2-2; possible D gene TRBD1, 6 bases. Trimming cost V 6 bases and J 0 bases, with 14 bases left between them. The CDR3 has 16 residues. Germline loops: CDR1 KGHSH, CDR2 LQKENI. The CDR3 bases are TGTGCCAGCTCTCCAGGGGACCGAGCGAACACCGGGGAGCTGTTTTTT. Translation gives CASSPGDRANTGELFF.

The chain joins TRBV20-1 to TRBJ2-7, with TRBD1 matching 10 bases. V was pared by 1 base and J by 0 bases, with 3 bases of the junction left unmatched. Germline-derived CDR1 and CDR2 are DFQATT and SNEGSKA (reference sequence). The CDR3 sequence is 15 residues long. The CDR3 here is CSARVGTGVSYEQYF. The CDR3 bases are TGCAGTGCTAGAGTGGGGACAGGGGTCTCCTACGAGCAGTACTTC.

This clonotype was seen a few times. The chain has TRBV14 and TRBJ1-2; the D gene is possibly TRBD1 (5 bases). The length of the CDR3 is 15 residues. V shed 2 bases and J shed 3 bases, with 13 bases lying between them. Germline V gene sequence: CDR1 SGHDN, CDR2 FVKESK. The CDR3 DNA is TGTGCCAGCAGCCAAACCCTCGGGACGGACTATGGCTACACCTTC. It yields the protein CASSQTLGTDYGYTF.

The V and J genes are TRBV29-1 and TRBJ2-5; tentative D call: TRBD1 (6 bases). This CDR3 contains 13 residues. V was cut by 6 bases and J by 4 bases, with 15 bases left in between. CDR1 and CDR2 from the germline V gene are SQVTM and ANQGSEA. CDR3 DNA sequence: TGCAGCGTCCCCGGACAGTTCAGAGAGACCCAGTACTTC. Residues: CSVPGQFRETQYF.

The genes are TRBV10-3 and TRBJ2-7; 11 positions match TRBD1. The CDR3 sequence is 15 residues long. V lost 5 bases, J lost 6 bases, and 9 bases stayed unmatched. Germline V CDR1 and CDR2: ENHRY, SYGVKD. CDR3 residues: CAISMDRGRRSEQYF. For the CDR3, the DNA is TGTGCCATCAGTATGGACAGGGGGCGGCGGAGCGAGCAGTACTTC.

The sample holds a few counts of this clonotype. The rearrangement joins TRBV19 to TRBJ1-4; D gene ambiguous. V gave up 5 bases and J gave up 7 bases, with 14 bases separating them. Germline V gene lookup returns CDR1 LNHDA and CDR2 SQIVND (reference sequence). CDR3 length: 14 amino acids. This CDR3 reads CASSLTWDGEKLFF. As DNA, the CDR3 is TGTGCCAGTAGTCTTACCTGGGATGGTGAAAAACTGTTTTTT. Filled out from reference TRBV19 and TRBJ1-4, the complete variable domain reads DGGITQSPKYLFRKEGQNVTLSCEQNLNHDAMYWYRQDPGQGLRLIYYSQIVNDFQKGDIAEGYSVSREKKESFPLTVTSAQKNPTAFYLCASSLTWDGEKLFFGSGTQLSVL.

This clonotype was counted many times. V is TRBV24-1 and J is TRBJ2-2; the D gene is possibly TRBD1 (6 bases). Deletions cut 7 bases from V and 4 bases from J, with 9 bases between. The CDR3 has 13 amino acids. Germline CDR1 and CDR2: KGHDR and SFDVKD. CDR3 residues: CATRDRSTGELFF. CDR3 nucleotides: TGTGCCACCAGAGACAGGAGCACCGGGGAGCTGTTTTTT.

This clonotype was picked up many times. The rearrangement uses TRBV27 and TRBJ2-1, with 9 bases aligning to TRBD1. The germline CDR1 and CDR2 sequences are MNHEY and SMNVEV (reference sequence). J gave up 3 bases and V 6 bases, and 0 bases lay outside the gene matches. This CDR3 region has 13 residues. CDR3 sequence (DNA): TGTGCCAGCAGGGGACAGGGCTACAATGAGCAGTTCTTC. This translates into CASRGQGYNEQFF.

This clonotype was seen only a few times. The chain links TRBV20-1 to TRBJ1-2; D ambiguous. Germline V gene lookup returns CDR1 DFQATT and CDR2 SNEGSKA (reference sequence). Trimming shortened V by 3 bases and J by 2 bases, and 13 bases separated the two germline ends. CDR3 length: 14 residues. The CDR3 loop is CSARRRVDNYGYTF. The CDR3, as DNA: TGCAGTGCTAGGAGACGGGTAGACAACTATGGCTACACCTTC.

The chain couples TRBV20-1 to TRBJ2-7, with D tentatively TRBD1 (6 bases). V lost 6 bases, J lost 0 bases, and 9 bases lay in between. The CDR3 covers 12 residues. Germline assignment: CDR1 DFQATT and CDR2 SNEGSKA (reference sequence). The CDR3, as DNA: TGCAGTGCGGGACAAAGCTCCTACGAGCAGTACTTC. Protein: CSAGQSSYEQYF.

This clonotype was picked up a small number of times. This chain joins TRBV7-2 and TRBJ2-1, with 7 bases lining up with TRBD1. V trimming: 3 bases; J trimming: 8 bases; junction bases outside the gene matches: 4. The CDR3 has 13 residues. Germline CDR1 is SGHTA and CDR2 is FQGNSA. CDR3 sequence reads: CASSFDRVYEQFF. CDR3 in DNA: TGTGCCAGCAGCTTCGACAGGGTTTATGAGCAGTTCTTC. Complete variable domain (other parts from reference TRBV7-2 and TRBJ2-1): GAGVSQSPSNKVTEKGKDVELRCDPISGHTALYWYRQSLGQGLEFLIYFQGNSAPDKSGLPSDRFSAERTGGSVSTLTIQRTQQEDSAVYLCASSFDRVYEQFFGPGTRLTVL.

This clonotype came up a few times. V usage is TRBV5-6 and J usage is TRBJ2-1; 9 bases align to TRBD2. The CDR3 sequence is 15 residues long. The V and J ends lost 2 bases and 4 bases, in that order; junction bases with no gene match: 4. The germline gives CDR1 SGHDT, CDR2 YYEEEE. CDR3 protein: CASSFGGRVYNEQFF. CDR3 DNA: TGTGCCAGCAGCTTTGGCGGGAGGGTATACAATGAGCAGTTCTTC.

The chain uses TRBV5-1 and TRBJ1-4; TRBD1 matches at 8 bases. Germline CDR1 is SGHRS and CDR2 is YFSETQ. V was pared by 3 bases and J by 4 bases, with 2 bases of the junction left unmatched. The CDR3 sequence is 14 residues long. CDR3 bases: TGCGCCAGCAGCTGGGACAGGATTAATGAAAAACTGTTTTTT. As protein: CASSWDRINEKLFF.

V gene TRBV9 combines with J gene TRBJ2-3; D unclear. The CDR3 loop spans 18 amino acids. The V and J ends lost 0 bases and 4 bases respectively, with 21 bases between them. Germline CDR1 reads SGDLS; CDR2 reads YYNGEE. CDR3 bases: TGTGCCAGCAGCGTAGATAGCCGAAGGCCGGAGTATCCAGATACGCAGTATTTT. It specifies CASSVDSRRPEYPDTQYF.

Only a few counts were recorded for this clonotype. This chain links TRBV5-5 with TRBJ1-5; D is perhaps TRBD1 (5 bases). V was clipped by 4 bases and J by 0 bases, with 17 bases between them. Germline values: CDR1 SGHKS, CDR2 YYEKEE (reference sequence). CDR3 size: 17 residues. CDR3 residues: CASSGGWATDSNQPQHF. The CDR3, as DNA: TGTGCCAGCAGCGGCGGATGGGCGACAGATAGCAATCAGCCCCAGCATTTT. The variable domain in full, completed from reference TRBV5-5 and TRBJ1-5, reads DAGVTQSPTHLIKTRGQQVTLRCSPISGHKSVSWYQQVLGQGPQFIFQYYEKEERGRGNFPDRFSARQFPNYSSELNVNALLLGDSALYLCASSGGWATDSNQPQHFGDGTRLSIL.

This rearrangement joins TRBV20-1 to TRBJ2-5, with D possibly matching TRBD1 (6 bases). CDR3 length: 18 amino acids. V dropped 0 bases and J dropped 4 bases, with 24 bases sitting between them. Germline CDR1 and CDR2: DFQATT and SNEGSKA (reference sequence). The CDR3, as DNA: TGCAGTGCTAGAGATCTGAGTGCTGAGGGGGTTTTTGCAGAGACCCAGTACTTC. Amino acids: CSARDLSAEGVFAETQYF.

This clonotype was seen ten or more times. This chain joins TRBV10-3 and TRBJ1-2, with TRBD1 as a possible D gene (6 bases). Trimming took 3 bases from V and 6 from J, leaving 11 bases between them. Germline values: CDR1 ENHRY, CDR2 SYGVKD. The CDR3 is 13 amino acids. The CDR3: CAISDPTGHGYTF. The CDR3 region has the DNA TGTGCCATCAGTGACCCGACAGGACATGGCTACACCTTC.

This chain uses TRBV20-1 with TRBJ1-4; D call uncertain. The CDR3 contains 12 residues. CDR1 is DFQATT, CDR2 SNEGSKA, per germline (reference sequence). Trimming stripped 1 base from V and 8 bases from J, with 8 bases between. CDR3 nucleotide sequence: TGCAGTGCTAGAGCCTTGGGGGAAAAACTGTTTTTT. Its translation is CSARALGEKLFF.

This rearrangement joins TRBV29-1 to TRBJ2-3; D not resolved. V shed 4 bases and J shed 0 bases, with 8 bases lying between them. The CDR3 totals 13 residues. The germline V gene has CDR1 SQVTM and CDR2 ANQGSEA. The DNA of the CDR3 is TGCAGCGTTGCCGGGCATAGCACAGATACGCAGTATTTT. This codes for CSVAGHSTDTQYF.

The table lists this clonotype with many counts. The DNA of the CDR3 is TGTGCCATCAGGAAGGGACAGGGGAGAACCTACGAGCAGTACTTC. Translating gives CAIRKGQGRTYEQYF. This rearrangement joins TRBV10-3 to TRBJ2-7; 10 positions match TRBD1. The germline CDR1 and CDR2 sequences are ENHRY and SYGVKD. CDR3 length: 15 residues. The junction had 7 bases not matched to a gene; V was cut back by 6 bases and J by 2 bases.

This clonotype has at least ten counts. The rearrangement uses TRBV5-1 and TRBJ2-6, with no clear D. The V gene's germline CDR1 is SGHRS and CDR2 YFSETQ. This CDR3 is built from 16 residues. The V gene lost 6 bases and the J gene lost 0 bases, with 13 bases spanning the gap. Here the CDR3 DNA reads TGCGCCAGCATGAAAGATGCCTTCTCTGGGGCCAACGTCCTGACTTTC. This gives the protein CASMKDAFSGANVLTF.

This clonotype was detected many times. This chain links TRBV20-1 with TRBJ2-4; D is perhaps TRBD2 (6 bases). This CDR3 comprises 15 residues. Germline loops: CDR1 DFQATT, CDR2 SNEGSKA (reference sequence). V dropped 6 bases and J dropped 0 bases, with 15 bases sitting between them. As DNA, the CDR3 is TGCAGTGCCCCTACGCGGGGTACAGCCAAAAACATTCAGTACTTC. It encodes CSAPTRGTAKNIQYF.

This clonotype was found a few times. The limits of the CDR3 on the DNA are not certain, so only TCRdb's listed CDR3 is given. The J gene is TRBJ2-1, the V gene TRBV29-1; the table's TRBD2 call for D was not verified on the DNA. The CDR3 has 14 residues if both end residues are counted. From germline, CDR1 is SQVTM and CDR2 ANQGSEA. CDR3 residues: CSAEVAGGAAIWFF.

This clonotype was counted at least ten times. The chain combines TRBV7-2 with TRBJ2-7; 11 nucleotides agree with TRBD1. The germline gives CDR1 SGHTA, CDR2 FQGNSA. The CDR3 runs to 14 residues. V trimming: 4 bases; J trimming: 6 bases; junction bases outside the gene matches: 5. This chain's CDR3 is CASSSGQGEGEQYF. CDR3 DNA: TGTGCCAGCAGCTCGGGACAGGGGGAAGGCGAGCAGTACTTC.

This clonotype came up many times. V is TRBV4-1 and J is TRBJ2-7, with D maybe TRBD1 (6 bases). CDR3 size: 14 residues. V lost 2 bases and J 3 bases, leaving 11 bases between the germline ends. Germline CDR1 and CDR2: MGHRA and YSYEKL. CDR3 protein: CASSQQGGYYEQYF. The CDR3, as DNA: TGCGCCAGCAGCCAACAAGGGGGATACTACGAGCAGTACTTC.

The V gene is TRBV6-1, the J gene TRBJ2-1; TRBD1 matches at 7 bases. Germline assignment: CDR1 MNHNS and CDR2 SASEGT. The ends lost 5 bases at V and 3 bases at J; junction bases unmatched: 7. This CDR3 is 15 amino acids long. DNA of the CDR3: TGTGCCAGCAGTAAAAACAGGGGAAACTACAATGAGCAGTTCTTC. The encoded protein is CASSKNRGNYNEQFF.

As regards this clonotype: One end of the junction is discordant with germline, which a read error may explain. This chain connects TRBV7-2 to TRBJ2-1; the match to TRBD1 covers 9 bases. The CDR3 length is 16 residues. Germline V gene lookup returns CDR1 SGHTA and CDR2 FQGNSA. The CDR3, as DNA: TGTGCCAGTAGCTTATTGGGGGACAGGGCACCCAATGAGCAGTTCTTC. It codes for CASSLLGDRAPNEQFF.

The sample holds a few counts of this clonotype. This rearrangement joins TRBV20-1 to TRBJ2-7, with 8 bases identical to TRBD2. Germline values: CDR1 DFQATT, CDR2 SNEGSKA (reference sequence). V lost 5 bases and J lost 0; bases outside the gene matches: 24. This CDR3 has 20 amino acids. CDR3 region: CSAYEPIFPRSGSSSYEQYF. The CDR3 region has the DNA TGCAGTGCTTACGAACCTATTTTCCCCCGCAGCGGGAGTAGCTCCTACGAGCAGTACTTC.